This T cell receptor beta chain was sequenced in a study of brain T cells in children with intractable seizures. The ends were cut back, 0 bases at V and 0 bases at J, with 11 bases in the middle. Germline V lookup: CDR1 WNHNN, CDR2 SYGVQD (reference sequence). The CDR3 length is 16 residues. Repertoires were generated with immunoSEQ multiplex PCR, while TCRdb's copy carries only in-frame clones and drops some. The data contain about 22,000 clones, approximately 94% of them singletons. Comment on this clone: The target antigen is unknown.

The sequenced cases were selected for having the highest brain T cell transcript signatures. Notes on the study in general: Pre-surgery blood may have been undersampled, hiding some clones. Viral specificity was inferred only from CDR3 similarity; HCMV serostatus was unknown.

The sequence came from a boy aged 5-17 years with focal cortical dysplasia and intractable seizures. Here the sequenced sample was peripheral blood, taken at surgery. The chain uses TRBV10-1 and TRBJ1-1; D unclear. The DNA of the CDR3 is TGCGCCAGCAGTGAGTCGATTCCGGGTTTGAACACTGAAGCTTTCTTT. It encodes CASSESIPGLNTEAFF.